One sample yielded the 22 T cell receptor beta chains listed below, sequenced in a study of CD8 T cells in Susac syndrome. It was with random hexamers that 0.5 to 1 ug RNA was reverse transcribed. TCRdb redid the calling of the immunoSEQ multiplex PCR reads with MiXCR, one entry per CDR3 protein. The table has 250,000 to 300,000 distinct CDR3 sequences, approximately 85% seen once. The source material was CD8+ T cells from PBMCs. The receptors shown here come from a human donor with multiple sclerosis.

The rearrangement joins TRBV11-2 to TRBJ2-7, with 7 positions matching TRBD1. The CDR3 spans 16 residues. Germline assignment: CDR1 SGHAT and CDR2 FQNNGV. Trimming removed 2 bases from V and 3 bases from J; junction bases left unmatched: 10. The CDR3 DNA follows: TGTGCCAGCAGCTTATGGTTTGGGGACAGATACTACGAGCAGTACTTC. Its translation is CASSLWFGDRYYEQYF.

CDR3: CASSLTSPGLAVENIQYF. CDR3 sequence (DNA): TGTGCCAGCAGCTTAACGTCACCGGGACTAGCGGTGGAAAACATTCAGTACTTC. The chain recombines TRBV7-2 with TRBJ2-4; TRBD2 matches at 11 bases. The CDR3 runs 18 residues. Germline loops: CDR1 SGHTA, CDR2 FQGNSA. V dropped 2 bases and J dropped 5; count of bases not matched to a gene: 11.

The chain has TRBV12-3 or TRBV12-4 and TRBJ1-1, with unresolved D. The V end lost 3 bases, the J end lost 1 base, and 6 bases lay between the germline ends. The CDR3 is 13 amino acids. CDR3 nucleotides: TGTGCCAGCAGTTTTTGGACGAACACTGAAGCTTTCTTT. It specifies CASSFWTNTEAFF.

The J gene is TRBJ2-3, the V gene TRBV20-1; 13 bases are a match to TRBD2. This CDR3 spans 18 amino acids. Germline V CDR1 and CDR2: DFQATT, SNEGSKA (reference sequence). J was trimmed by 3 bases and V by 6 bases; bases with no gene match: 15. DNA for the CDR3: TGCAGTGCCAACCCACTAGCGGGAGGGCCGGGTCTGACAGATACGCAGTATTTT. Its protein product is CSANPLAGGPGLTDTQYF.

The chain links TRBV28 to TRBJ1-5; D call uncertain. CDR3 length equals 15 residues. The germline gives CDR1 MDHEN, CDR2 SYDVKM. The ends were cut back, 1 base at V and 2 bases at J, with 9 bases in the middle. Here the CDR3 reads CASSLSVLGNQPQHF. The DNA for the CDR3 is TGTGCCAGCAGTTTATCAGTTTTGGGCAATCAGCCCCAGCATTTT.

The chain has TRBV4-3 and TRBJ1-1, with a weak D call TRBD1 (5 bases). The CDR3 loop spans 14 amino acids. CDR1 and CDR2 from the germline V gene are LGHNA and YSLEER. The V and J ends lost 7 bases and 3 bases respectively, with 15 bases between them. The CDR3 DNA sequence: TGCGCCAGCACCCGCGGGACCGGGGACACTGAAGCTTTCTTT. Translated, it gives CASTRGTGDTEAFF.

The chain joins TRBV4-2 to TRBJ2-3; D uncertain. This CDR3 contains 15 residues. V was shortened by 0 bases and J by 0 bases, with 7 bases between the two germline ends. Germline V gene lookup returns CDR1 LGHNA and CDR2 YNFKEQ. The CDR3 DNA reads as TGTGCCAGCAGCCAAGACCTTGCGAGCACAGATACGCAGTATTTT. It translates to CASSQDLASTDTQYF.

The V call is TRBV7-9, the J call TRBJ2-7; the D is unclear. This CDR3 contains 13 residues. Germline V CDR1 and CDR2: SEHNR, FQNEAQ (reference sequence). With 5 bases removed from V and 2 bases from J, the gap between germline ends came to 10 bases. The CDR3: CASSQPGPYEQYF. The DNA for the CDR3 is TGTGCCAGCAGCCAGCCGGGCCCCTACGAGCAGTACTTC.

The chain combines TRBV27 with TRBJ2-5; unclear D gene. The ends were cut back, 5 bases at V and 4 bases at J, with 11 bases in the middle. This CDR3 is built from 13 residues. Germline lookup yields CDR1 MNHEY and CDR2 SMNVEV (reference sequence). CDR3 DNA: TGTGCCAGCAGTGCCTTCCTGGGAGAGACCCAGTACTTC. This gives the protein CASSAFLGETQYF.

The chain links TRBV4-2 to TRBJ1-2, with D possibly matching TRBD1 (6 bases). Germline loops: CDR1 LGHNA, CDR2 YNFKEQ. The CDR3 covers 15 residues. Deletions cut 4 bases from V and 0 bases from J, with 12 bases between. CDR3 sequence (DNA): TGTGCCAGCAGCCCCGGACAGTTCGCTAACTATGGCTACACCTTC. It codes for CASSPGQFANYGYTF.

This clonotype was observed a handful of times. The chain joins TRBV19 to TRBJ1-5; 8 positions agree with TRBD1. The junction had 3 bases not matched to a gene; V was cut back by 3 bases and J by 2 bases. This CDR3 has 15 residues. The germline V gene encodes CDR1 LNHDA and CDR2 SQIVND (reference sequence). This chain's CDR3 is CASSITTGGNQPQHF. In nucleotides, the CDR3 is TGTGCCAGTAGTATTACGACAGGGGGCAATCAGCCCCAGCATTTT.

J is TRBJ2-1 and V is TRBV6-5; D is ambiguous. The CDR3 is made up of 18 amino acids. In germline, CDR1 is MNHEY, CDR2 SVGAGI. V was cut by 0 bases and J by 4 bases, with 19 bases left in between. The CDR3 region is CASSYSLQARSVYNEQFF. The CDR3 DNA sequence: TGTGCCAGCAGTTACTCGTTGCAGGCAAGGTCGGTTTACAATGAGCAGTTCTTC.

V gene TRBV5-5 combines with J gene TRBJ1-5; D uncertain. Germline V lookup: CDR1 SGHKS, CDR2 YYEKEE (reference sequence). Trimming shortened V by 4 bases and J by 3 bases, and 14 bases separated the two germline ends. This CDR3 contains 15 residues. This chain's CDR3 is CASSLSDTNNQPQHF. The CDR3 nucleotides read TGTGCCAGCAGCCTGAGTGACACAAACAATCAGCCCCAGCATTTT.

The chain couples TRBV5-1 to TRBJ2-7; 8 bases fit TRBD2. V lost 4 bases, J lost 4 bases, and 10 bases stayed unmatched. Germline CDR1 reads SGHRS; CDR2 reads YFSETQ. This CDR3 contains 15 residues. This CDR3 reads CASSNGRDPLYEQYF. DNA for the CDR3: TGCGCCAGCAGCAACGGGAGGGACCCTCTTTACGAGCAGTACTTC.

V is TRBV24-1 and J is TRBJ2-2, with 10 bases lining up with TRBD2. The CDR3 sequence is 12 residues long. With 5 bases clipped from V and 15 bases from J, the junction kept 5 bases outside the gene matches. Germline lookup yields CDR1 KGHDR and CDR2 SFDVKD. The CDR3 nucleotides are TGTGCCACCAGTGGAACTAGCGGGATGGTGTTTTTT. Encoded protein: CATSGTSGMVFF.

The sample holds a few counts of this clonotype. The CDR3 coding sequence is TGCGCCAGCAGCCAAGATGTCTTAGCTTCGTCAGATACGCAGTATTTT. This sequence encodes CASSQDVLASSDTQYF. The chain recombines TRBV4-1 with TRBJ2-3; no firm D call. Trimming removed 0 bases from V and 4 bases from J, with 14 bases in between. Germline V gene lookup returns CDR1 MGHRA and CDR2 YSYEKL. The length of the CDR3 is 16 residues.

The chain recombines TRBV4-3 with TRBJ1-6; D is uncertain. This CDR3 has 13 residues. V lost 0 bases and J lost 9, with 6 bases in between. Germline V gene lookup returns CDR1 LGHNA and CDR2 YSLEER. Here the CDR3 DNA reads TGCGCCAGCAGCCAAGACCGAGGTTCACCCCTCCACTTT. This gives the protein CASSQDRGSPLHF.

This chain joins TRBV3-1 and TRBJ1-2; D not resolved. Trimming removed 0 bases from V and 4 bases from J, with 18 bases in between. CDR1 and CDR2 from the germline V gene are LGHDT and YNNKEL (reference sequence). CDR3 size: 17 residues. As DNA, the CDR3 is TGTGCCAGCAGCCAAGATAAAGGCCGCAGAATTAGCTATGGCTACACCTTC. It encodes CASSQDKGRRISYGYTF.

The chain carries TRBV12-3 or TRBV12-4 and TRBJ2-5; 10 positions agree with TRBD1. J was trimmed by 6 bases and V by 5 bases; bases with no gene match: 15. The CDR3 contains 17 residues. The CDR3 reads CASSLSDRGLSRKTQYF. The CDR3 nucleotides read TGTGCCAGCAGTCTCTCCGACAGGGGGCTTTCAAGGAAGACCCAGTACTTC.

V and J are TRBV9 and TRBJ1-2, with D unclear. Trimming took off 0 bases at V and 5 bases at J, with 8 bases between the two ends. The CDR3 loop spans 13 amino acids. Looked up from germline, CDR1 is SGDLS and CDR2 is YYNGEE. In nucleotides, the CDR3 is TGTGCCAGCAGCGTAGATGGAGGGTATGGCTACACCTTC. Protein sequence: CASSVDGGYGYTF.

CDR3 protein: CASSAFGTGSDEQYF. The CDR3, as DNA: TGTGCCAGCAGTGCATTTGGGACAGGGAGCGACGAGCAGTACTTC. This rearrangement joins TRBV25-1 to TRBJ2-7; TRBD1 matches at 9 bases. V dropped 4 bases and J dropped 5; count of bases not matched to a gene: 9. The CDR3 totals 15 residues. The germline V gene encodes CDR1 MGHDK and CDR2 SYGVNS.

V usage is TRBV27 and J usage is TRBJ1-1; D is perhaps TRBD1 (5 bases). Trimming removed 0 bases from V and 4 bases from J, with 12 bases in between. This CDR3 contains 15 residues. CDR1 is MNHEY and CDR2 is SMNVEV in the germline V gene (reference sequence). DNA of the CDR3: TGTGCCAGCAGTTTATCCTCCGGACACAGCACTGAAGCTTTCTTT. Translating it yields CASSLSSGHSTEAFF.